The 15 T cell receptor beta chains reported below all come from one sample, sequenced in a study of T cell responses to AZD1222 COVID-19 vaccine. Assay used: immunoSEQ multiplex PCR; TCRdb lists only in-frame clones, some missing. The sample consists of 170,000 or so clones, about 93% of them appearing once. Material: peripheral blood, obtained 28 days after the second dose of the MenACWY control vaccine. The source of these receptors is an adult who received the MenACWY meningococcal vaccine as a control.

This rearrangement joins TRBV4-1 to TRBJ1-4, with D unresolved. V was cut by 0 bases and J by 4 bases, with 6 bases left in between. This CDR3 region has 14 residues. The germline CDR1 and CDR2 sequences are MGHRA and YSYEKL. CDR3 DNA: TGCGCCAGCAGCCAAGAGCCCGTTAATGAAAAACTGTTTTTT. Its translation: CASSQEPVNEKLFF.

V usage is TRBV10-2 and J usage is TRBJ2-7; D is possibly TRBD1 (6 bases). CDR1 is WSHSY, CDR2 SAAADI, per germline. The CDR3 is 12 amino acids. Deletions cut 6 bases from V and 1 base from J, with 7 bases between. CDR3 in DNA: TGCGCCAGCAGAGACAGGTCCTACGAGCAGTACTTC. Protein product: CASRDRSYEQYF.

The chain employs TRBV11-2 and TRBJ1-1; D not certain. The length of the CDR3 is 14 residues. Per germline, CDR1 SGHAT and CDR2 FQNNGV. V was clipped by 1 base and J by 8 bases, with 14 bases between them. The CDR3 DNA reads TGTGCCAGCAGCTTAGTGGTCTGGGCTGGGGAAGCTTTCTTT. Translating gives CASSLVVWAGEAFF. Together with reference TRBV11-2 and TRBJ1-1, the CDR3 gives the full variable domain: EAGVAQSPRYKIIEKRQSVAFWCNPISGHATLYWYQQILGQGPKLLIQFQNNGVVDDSQLPKDRFSAERLKGVDSTLKIQPAKLEDSAVYLCASSLVVWAGEAFFGQGTRLTVV.

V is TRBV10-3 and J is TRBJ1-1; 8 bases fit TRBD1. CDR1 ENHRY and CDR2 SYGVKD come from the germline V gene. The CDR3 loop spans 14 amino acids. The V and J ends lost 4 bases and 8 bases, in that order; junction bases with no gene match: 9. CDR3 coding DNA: TGTGCCATCAGTGTAGACAGGGGCGTGGGAGAAGCTTTCTTT. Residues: CAISVDRGVGEAFF.

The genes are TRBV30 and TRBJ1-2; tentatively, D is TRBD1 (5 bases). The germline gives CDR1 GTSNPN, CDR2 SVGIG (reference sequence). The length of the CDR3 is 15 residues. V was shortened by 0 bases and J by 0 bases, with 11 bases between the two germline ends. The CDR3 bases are TGTGCCTGGAGTGTAGGAGGGACTTCTAACTATGGCTACACCTTC. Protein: CAWSVGGTSNYGYTF. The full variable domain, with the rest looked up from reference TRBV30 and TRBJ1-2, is SQTIHQWPATLVQPVGSPLSLECTVEGTSNPNLYWYRQAAGRGLQLLFYSVGIGQISSEVPQNLSASRPQDRQFILSSKKLLLSDSGFYLCAWSVGGTSNYGYTFGSGTRLTVV.

The CDR3 is CASSAWLYNEQFF. Here the CDR3 DNA reads TGCGCCAGCAGTGCGTGGCTATACAATGAGCAGTTCTTC. The rearrangement links TRBV10-1 to TRBJ2-1; D is ambiguous. This CDR3 spans 13 amino acids. Trimming removed 4 bases from V and 4 bases from J, with 8 bases in between. Germline CDR1 is WNHNN and CDR2 is SYGVQD (reference sequence).

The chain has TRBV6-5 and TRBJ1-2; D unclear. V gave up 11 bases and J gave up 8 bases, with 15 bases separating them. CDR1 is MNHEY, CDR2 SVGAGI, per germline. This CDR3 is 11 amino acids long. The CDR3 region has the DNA TGTGCCTGCTCATCAGGCTACGGCTACACCTTC. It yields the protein CACSSGYGYTF.

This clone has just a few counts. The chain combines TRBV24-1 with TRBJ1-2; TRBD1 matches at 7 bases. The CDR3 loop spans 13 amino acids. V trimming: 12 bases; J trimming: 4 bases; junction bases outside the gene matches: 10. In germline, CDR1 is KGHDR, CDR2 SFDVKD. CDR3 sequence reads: CAASGTDFYGYTF. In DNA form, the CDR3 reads TGTGCCGCCTCCGGGACAGATTTCTATGGCTACACCTTC.

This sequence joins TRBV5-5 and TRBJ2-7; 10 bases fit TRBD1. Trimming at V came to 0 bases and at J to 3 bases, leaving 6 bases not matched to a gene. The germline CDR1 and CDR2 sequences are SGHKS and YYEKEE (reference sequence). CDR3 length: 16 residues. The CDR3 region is CASSLGWDRGIYEQYF. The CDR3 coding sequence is TGTGCCAGCAGCTTGGGTTGGGACAGGGGTATCTACGAGCAGTACTTC.

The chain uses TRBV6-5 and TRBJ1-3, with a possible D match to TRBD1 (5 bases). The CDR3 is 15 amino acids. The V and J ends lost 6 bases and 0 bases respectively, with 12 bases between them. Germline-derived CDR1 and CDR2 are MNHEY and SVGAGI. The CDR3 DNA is TGTGCCAGCAGCCGACAGACTTCCTCTGGAAACACCATATATTTT. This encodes CASSRQTSSGNTIYF.

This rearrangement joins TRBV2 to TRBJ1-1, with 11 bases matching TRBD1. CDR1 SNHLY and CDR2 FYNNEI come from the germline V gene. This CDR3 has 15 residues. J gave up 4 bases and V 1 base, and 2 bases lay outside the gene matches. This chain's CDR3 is CASSEGGTGGTEAFF. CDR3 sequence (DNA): TGTGCCAGCAGTGAAGGGGGGACAGGGGGCACTGAAGCTTTCTTT.

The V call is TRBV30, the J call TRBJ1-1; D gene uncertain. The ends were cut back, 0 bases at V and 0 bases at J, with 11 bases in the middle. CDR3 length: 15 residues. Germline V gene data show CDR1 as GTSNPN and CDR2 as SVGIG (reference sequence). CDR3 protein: CAWSVKSPMNTEAFF. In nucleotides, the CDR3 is TGTGCCTGGAGTGTCAAATCCCCTATGAACACTGAAGCTTTCTTT.

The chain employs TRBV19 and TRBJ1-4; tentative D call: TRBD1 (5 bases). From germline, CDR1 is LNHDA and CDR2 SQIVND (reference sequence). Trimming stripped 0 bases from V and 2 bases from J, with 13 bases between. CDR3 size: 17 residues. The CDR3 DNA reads TGTGCCAGTAGTATAGATCTCGAGGGGCGGACTAATGAAAAACTGTTTTTT. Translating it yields CASSIDLEGRTNEKLFF.

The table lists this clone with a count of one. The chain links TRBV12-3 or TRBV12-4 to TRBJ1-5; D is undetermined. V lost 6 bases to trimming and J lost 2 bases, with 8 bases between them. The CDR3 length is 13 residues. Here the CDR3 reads CASSRIGNQPQHF. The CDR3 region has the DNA TGTGCCAGCAGCCGAATTGGCAATCAGCCCCAGCATTTT.

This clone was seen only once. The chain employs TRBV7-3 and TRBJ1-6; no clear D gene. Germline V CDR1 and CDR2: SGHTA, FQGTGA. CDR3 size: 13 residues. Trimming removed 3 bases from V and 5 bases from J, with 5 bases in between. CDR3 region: CASSFGNNSPLHF. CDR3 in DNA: TGTGCCAGCAGCTTCGGGAATAATTCACCCCTCCACTTT.